The next 17 T cell receptor beta chains were all read from a single sample in a study of CD8 T cells in ankylosing spondylitis. TCRdb redid the calling of the 5' RACE reads with MiXCR, one entry per CDR3 protein. The top ten hold roughly 29% of the sample, which has 150,000 to 200,000 distinct CDR3 sequences, approximately 10% seen once. Sequencing was carried out using blood, either unsorted or a sorted T cell fraction (not recorded which). Receptors originate from a male donor with ankylosing spondylitis or in good health (not recorded which).

The sample holds many counts of this clonotype. This sequence joins TRBV10-1 and TRBJ2-3, with 7 positions matching TRBD2. The CDR3 spans 15 residues. The V gene end was trimmed by 5 bases and the J gene end by 4 bases; junction bases not matched to a gene: 9. The V gene's germline CDR1 is WNHNN and CDR2 SYGVQD (reference sequence). CDR3 loop: CASSQGLVDSDTQYF. The CDR3 coding sequence is TGCGCCAGCAGTCAAGGACTAGTCGATTCAGATACGCAGTATTTT.

This clonotype appeared a few times. This sequence joins TRBV7-2 and TRBJ2-1, with D perhaps matching TRBD2 (6 bases). The CDR3 consists of 14 residues. The germline V gene has CDR1 SGHTA and CDR2 FQGNSA. Between the trimmed V and J ends, which lost 5 bases and 7 bases, there was a span of 15 bases. In nucleotides, the CDR3 is TGTGCCAGCAGCGCCGCACGGCTAGCGAATGAGCAGTTCTTC. It specifies CASSAARLANEQFF. Variable domain in full (rest from reference TRBV7-2 and TRBJ2-1): GAGVSQSPSNKVTEKGKDVELRCDPISGHTALYWYRQSLGQGLEFLIYFQGNSAPDKSGLPSDRFSAERTGGSVSTLTIQRTQQEDSAVYLCASSAARLANEQFFGPGTRLTVL.

This clonotype was seen repeatedly, ten times or more. The gene calls are TRBV5-8 and TRBJ2-1; 7 positions match TRBD2. J lost 4 bases, V lost 3 bases, and 10 bases had no gene match. The length of the CDR3 is 16 residues. CDR1 is SGHTS, CDR2 YDEGEE, per germline. The CDR3 loop reads CASSSLGAGPYNEQFF. CDR3 in DNA: TGTGCCAGCAGCTCCCTAGGAGCGGGGCCTTACAATGAGCAGTTCTTC.

This clonotype came up many times. The chain carries TRBV20-1 and TRBJ2-3; D may be TRBD1 or TRBD2 (5 bases each). Germline V gene data show CDR1 as DFQATT and CDR2 as SNEGSKA (reference sequence). V lost 6 bases, J lost 5 bases, and 18 bases lay in between. CDR3 size: 14 residues. This CDR3 reads CSAHGTSWGDTQYF. The CDR3, as DNA: TGCAGTGCCCACGGGACGTCTTGGGGAGATACGCAGTATTTT.

J is TRBJ2-2 and V is TRBV5-1, with D tentatively TRBD1 (6 bases). Germline-derived CDR1 and CDR2 are SGHRS and YFSETQ. Trimming took 4 bases from V and 0 from J, leaving 13 bases between them. The CDR3 has 16 amino acids. The CDR3 nucleotides are TGCGCCAGCAGCACCCGACAGGCCTCGAACACCGGGGAGCTGTTTTTT. Translating it yields CASSTRQASNTGELFF.

The table lists this clonotype with many counts. The J gene is TRBJ2-7, the V gene TRBV15; TRBD2 matches 9 bases. Germline loops: CDR1 LNHNV, CDR2 YYDKDF (reference sequence). The CDR3 consists of 15 residues. The junction had 8 bases not matched to a gene; V was cut back by 5 bases and J by 3 bases. CDR3 amino acids: CATSGSSGAHYEQYF. The CDR3 coding sequence is TGTGCCACCAGCGGATCTAGCGGGGCCCACTACGAGCAGTACTTC.

At least ten counts were recorded for this clonotype. The chain is built from TRBV20-1 and TRBJ1-2; D is perhaps TRBD1 (6 bases). In germline, CDR1 is DFQATT, CDR2 SNEGSKA (reference sequence). V was clipped by 6 bases and J by 8 bases, with 16 bases between them. The CDR3 is 12 amino acids. The CDR3 loop is CSAPPGAGGYTF. In DNA, the CDR3 is TGCAGTGCCCCCCCGGGGGCTGGCGGCTACACCTTC.

The V gene is TRBV19, the J gene TRBJ2-1, with D possibly being TRBD1 (7 bases). Deletions cut 4 bases from V and 5 bases from J, with 15 bases between. The CDR3 contains 15 residues. Germline CDR1 reads LNHDA; CDR2 reads SQIVND (reference sequence). The CDR3 DNA reads TGTGCCAGTAGTAACCGACAGGGACTTAACAATGAGCAGTTCTTC. Protein: CASSNRQGLNNEQFF. The variable domain in full, with the rest retrieved from reference TRBV19 and TRBJ2-1, is DGGITQSPKYLFRKEGQNVTLSCEQNLNHDAMYWYRQDPGQGLRLIYYSQIVNDFQKGDIAEGYSVSREKKESFPLTVTSAQKNPTAFYLCASSNRQGLNNEQFFGPGTRLTVL.

The count of this clonotype is one. V usage is TRBV9 and J usage is TRBJ2-7; no reliable D call. This CDR3 region has 14 residues. Trimming removed 2 bases from V and 0 bases from J, with 9 bases in between. CDR1 is SGDLS, CDR2 YYNGEE, per germline. The CDR3 protein is CASSVAQPSYEQYF. The CDR3 DNA sequence: TGTGCCAGCAGCGTGGCGCAGCCCTCCTACGAGCAGTACTTC.

There are many counts of this clonotype. The chain recombines TRBV5-1 with TRBJ1-2; 10 bases are shared with TRBD1. The junction had 11 bases not matched to a gene; V was cut back by 4 bases and J by 5 bases. There are 16 residues in the CDR3. Germline CDR1 and CDR2: SGHRS and YFSETQ. The DNA of the CDR3 is TGCGCCAGCAGCGAAGCTTCCGGGACAGGGGTTTATGGCTACACCTTC. This gives the protein CASSEASGTGVYGYTF.

About this clonotype: Relative to the germline gene, one junction end is altered; a read error may explain this. The chain recombines TRBV19 with TRBJ2-3; tentative D call: TRBD1 (6 bases). CDR3 length: 16 residues. Germline CDR1 and CDR2: LNHDA and SQIVND (reference sequence). CDR3 sequence reads: CATSSQTAGETDTQYF. The CDR3 DNA reads as TGTGCCACTAGTTCCCAGACAGCAGGGGAGACAGATACGCAGTATTTT.

A few counts support this clonotype. This chain's CDR3 is CASRSGRGNTGELFF. Written as DNA, the CDR3 is TGTGCCAGCAGATCGGGACGGGGGAACACCGGGGAGCTGTTTTTT. The chain has TRBV11-2 and TRBJ2-2, with D perhaps TRBD1 or TRBD2 (5 bases each). V shed 6 bases and J shed 1 base, with 12 bases lying between them. CDR1 is SGHAT and CDR2 is FQNNGV in the germline V gene. The CDR3 extends over 15 amino acids. Full variable domain (remainder filled in from reference TRBV11-2 and TRBJ2-2): EAGVAQSPRYKIIEKRQSVAFWCNPISGHATLYWYQQILGQGPKLLIQFQNNGVVDDSQLPKDRFSAERLKGVDSTLKIQPAKLEDSAVYLCASRSGRGNTGELFFGEGSRLTVL.

The chain couples TRBV20-1 to TRBJ1-2, with TRBD1 matching 9 bases. Germline assignment: CDR1 DFQATT and CDR2 SNEGSKA (reference sequence). This CDR3 is built from 16 residues. The ends lost 3 bases at V and 2 bases at J; junction bases unmatched: 10. Here the CDR3 reads CSARGTRDRANYGYTF. CDR3 DNA: TGCAGTGCTAGGGGGACAAGGGACAGGGCCAACTATGGCTACACCTTC.

This clonotype showed up many times. J is TRBJ1-5 and V is TRBV5-5; TRBD1 might be the D (6 bases). V was trimmed by 1 base and J by 5 bases, leaving 10 bases between them. CDR1 and CDR2 (germline): SGHKS, YYEKEE (reference sequence). The CDR3 covers 14 residues. The CDR3 is CASSLTGQHQPQHF. CDR3 in DNA: TGTGCCAGCAGCTTGACAGGGCAGCATCAGCCCCAGCATTTT.

This clonotype was seen a handful of times. The chain employs TRBV12-3 or TRBV12-4 and TRBJ2-5; D call uncertain. V lost 6 bases and J 5 bases, leaving 22 bases between the germline ends. The CDR3 runs 16 residues. CDR3 nucleotide sequence: TGTGCCAGCAGCCCCGGAGACGGTTACTCCAGTGAGACCCAGTACTTC. Protein sequence: CASSPGDGYSSETQYF.

This clonotype was counted a few times. The chain employs TRBV7-2 and TRBJ2-5; 7 positions agree with TRBD2. The germline V gene has CDR1 SGHTA and CDR2 FQGNSA. The junction had 6 bases not matched to a gene; V was cut back by 3 bases and J by 2 bases. This CDR3 spans 15 amino acids. The CDR3 nucleotides are TGTGCCAGCAGCTTCCCCGGGGGGTCACAAGAGACCCAGTACTTC. Residues: CASSFPGGSQETQYF.

This clonotype was picked up many times. V is TRBV12-3 or TRBV12-4 and J is TRBJ1-3, with D possibly matching TRBD1 (5 bases). This CDR3 spans 14 amino acids. V lost 3 bases and J lost 4, with 10 bases in between. Written as DNA, the CDR3 is TGTGCCAGCAGTTTCTGGGGGTCGGGAAACACCATATATTTT. Protein: CASSFWGSGNTIYF.